Listed below are T cell receptor beta chains from one sample, sequenced in a study of regulatory T cells in long-lasting Graves disease. TCRdb reprocessed the multiplex PCR reads with MiXCR, giving one entry per CDR3 protein. The table records more than 650,000 distinct CDR3 sequences, about 32% of them present only once. The source was peripheral blood mononuclear cells (PBMCs), collected when the disease was refractory, from a patient treated with antithyroid drugs. The receptors come from a female donor with Graves disease. CDR3s include the opening cysteine and the closing phenylalanine or tryptophan. The D gene is left open where the match is weak. A clone size is listed for some rows: how often the clone was seen (once, few, many), or a class if it is expanded.

>TRBV2|many|TRBJ2-2|TRBD2
TGTGCCAGCAGGGAGACTAGCGTAAGAACCGGGGAGCTGTTTTTT
CASRETSVRTGELFF
>TRBV7-9|few|TRBJ1-2|-
TGTGCCAGCAGCCTAACACACATTAACTATGGCTACACCTTC
CASSLTHINYGYTF
>TRBV6-2/TRBV6-3|many|TRBJ1-1|-
TGTGCCAGCAGCCTCGTTACACTCGGAAACACTGAAGCTTTCTTT
CASSLVTLGNTEAFF
>TRBV2|few|TRBJ2-2|TRBD1
TGTGCCAGCAGTGGATGGACAGGGGACCCTGGGGAACCAGTCACGAACACCGGGGAGCTGTTTTTT
CASSGWTGDPGEPVTNTGELFF
>TRBV24-1|-|TRBJ1-5|TRBD1
TGTGCCACCAGTGAAGCGGGACAGCGTAATCAGCCCCAGCATTTT
CATSEAGQRNQPQHF
>TRBV4-1|few|TRBJ2-7|-
TGCGCCAGCAGCCAGATAGACAGACACGAGCAGTACTTC
CASSQIDRHEQYF
>TRBV7-2|few|TRBJ2-7|-
TGTGCCAGCAGCCCCCGGGACCTCCAGTACTTC
CASSPRDLQYF
>TRBV6-1|few|TRBJ1-5|TRBD1
TGTGCCAGCAGTGAGGACAGGGCCGTTGGCAATCAGCCCCAGCATTTT
CASSEDRAVGNQPQHF
>TRBV5-1|-|TRBJ2-2|-
TGCGCCAGCAGCGAAGGTACTAGATACACCGGGGAGCTGTTTTTT
CASSEGTRYTGELFF
>TRBV20-1|-|TRBJ2-6|-
TGCAGTGCTAGGACAGACTCTAGCTCTGGGGCCAACGTCCTGACTTTC
CSARTDSSSGANVLTF
>TRBV6-5|few|TRBJ2-7|TRBD2
TGTGCCAGCAGTTACTCGGGGGGGGTAGGCGAGCAGTACTTC
CASSYSGGVGEQYF
>TRBV10-3|-|TRBJ1-5|-
TGTGCCATCAGCCAGGGTGGTCAGCCCCAGCATTTT
CAISQGGQPQHF
>TRBV28|-|TRBJ1-4|-
TGTGCCAGCAGTTTAGCTCTGGCCGCTAATGAAAAACTGTTTTTT
CASSLALAANEKLFF
>TRBV4-1|-|TRBJ1-2|-
TGCGCCAGCAGCGCGGGACGTAACTATGGCTACACCTTC
CASSAGRNYGYTF
>TRBV3-1|-|TRBJ2-7|TRBD2
TGTGCCAGCAGCCAAGATCGCCTAGCGGGAGCTCCCGAGCAGTACTTC
CASSQDRLAGAPEQYF
>TRBV28|-|TRBJ1-5|-
TGTGCCAGCAGTACACTTACAGGGCCCCGACATTTT
CASSTLTGPRHF
>TRBV28|-|TRBJ1-2|-
TGTGCCAGCAGACTGACAGCAGCTAACTATGGCTACACCTTC
CASRLTAANYGYTF
>TRBV19|-|TRBJ1-5|-
TGTGCCAGTAGTACCTACAATCAGCCCCAGCATTTT
CASSTYNQPQHF
>TRBV6-1|many|TRBJ1-2|TRBD1
TGTGCCAGCAGTGACAATAGTGGTTGGACAGGGGTATATGGCTACACCTTC
CASSDNSGWTGVYGYTF
>TRBV6-1|-|TRBJ1-2|-
TGTGCCAGCAGCTCAGCTTATGGCTACACCTTC
CASSSAYGYTF
>TRBV12-3/TRBV12-4|many|TRBJ1-2|-
TGTGCCAGCAGGACCGGATGGGGGGGCTACACCTTC
CASRTGWGGYTF
>TRBV30|-|TRBJ1-1|-
TGTGCACGCCTATGGGGGACTGAAGCTTTCTTT
CARLWGTEAFF
>TRBV5-1|few|TRBJ2-7|-
TGCGCCAGCAGCCAGATCGTGGACTGGAACGGGTTCCACGAGCAGTACTTC
CASSQIVDWNGFHEQYF
>TRBV7-3|-|TRBJ2-3|-
TGTGCCAGCAGCTTAGGGCGGAGGGGCGTAGACACAGATACGCAGTATTTT
CASSLGRRGVDTDTQYF
>TRBV27|few|TRBJ2-3|TRBD2
TGTGCCAGCAGTTTGACTAGCGGGAGTCGCACAGATACGCAGTATTTT
CASSLTSGSRTDTQYF
>TRBV20-1|-|TRBJ2-5|-
TGCAGTGCTACCCAGGCGGGGAGGCAGGGAAAGACCCAGTACTTC
CSATQAGRQGKTQYF
>TRBV6-2/TRBV6-3|-|TRBJ2-7|-
TGTGCCAGCAGTTCTCAATACACAGGGATGGACGAGCAGTACTTC
CASSSQYTGMDEQYF
>TRBV29-1|-|TRBJ1-1|-
TGCAGCGTTGATTGGGGTATAGGAACTGAAGCTTTCTTT
CSVDWGIGTEAFF
>TRBV20-1|-|TRBJ1-1|-
TGCAGTGCGACGGACCTCATTTTGGGCATGAACACTGAAGCTTTCTTT
CSATDLILGMNTEAFF
>TRBV6-2/TRBV6-3|-|TRBJ2-5|-
TGTGCCAGCAGTAAAGAATGGCAAGAGACCCAGTACTTC
CASSKEWQETQYF
>TRBV6-1|-|TRBJ2-2|TRBD1
TGTGCCAGCAGGACTTCCGGGACAGGGACGGGGAACACCGGGGAGCTGTTTTTT
CASRTSGTGTGNTGELFF
>TRBV6-1|-|TRBJ1-6|-
TGTGCCAGCAGTGCTACAGGGCGCGAATCACCCCTCCACTTT
CASSATGRESPLHF
>TRBV28|many|TRBJ1-1|TRBD1
TGTGCCAGCAGTTCCAGGGGGGAACGTGAAGCTTTCTTT
CASSSRGEREAFF
>TRBV5-1|-|TRBJ1-3|TRBD1
TGCGCCAGCAGCTATTCCGGGACAGCTGGAAACACCATATATTTT
CASSYSGTAGNTIYF
>TRBV27|-|TRBJ1-1|TRBD1
TGTGCCAGCAGTCTCCGGGACAGGGAGGCGGGCACTGAAGCTTTCTTT
CASSLRDREAGTEAFF
>TRBV3-1|-|TRBJ1-6|-
TGTGCCAGCAGCCTGGTGGAATCACCCCTCCACTTT
CASSLVESPLHF
>TRBV6-5|-|TRBJ2-5|TRBD2
TGTGCCAGCAGTTACTTGGGGACTAGCGGGAGAGTTGGGGAGACCCAGTACTTC
CASSYLGTSGRVGETQYF
>TRBV28|few|TRBJ1-5|-
TGTGCCACCCGACGGGGGGCAGGGCAGCCCCAGCATTTT
CATRRGAGQPQHF
>TRBV5-1|-|TRBJ2-7|TRBD1
TGCGCCAGCAGCAATGGACAGGGGAGCTCCTACGAGCAGTACTTC
CASSNGQGSSYEQYF
>TRBV28|-|TRBJ1-6|TRBD1
TGTGCCAGCAGGACAGGGATACCAAATTCACCCCTCCACTTT
CASRTGIPNSPLHF
>TRBV6-1|-|TRBJ1-5|-
TGTGCCAGCAGTGAAGATGGGCAGGGTTGGGGCAATCAGCCCCAGCATTTT
CASSEDGQGWGNQPQHF
>TRBV5-1|-|TRBJ1-3|-
TGCGCCAGCAGCTTGGAGGGGACAACCTCTGGAAACACCATATATTTT
CASSLEGTTSGNTIYF
>TRBV27|-|TRBJ2-5|-
TGTGCCAGCAGATACGGGATTCAAGAGACCCAGTACTTC
CASRYGIQETQYF
>TRBV9|-|TRBJ2-7|-
TGTGCCAGCAGCGTAGATCCGGAAGGTTACGAGCAGTACTTC
CASSVDPEGYEQYF
>TRBV30|-|TRBJ1-2|-
TGTGCCTGGAGAAACCGGGACCTCAGTGGCTACACCTTC
CAWRNRDLSGYTF
>TRBV5-5|many|TRBJ2-7|-
TGTGCCAGCAGCTTGTGGGAATACGAGCAGTACTTC
CASSLWEYEQYF
>TRBV7-2|-|TRBJ2-2|-
TGTGCCAGCAGCTTAACGGTTCAGAACACCGGGGAGCTGTTTTTT
CASSLTVQNTGELFF
>TRBV12-3/TRBV12-4|-|TRBJ1-5|-
TGTGCCAGCAGCTTCCAAACAGGAGGCCGAAATCAGCCCCAGCATTTT
CASSFQTGGRNQPQHF
>TRBV6-1|-|TRBJ1-5|-
TGTGCCAGCAGTGCCTTCACCTATAGCAATCAGCCCCAGCATTTT
CASSAFTYSNQPQHF
>TRBV6-5|many|TRBJ2-7|-
TGTGCCAGCAGTTATACGATTGGAGAGCAGTACTTC
CASSYTIGEQYF
>TRBV5-6|many|TRBJ2-5|TRBD1
TGTGCCAGCAGCTCTACAGGGGTCGGGGAGACCCAGTACTTC
CASSSTGVGETQYF
>TRBV7-8|many|TRBJ1-5|-
TGTGCCAGCAGCTTAGCGCCCGATCAGCCCCAGCATTTT
CASSLAPDQPQHF
>TRBV27|few|TRBJ2-6|TRBD1
TGTGCCAGCAGTTTACGGACAGGGTTTGCCAACGTCCTGACTTTC
CASSLRTGFANVLTF